The TCR beta chain under discussion was sequenced for a study of T cell responses to AZD1222 COVID-19 vaccine. The repertoire was sequenced with immunoSEQ multiplex PCR; TCRdb's copy has only in-frame clones and lacks some. The sample lists more than 95,000 clones; around 90% were seen once. The CDR3 contains 14 residues. CDR1 and CDR2 from the germline V gene are MDHEN and SYDVKM. V trimming: 6 bases; J trimming: 7 bases; junction bases outside the gene matches: 8. This clone was found a few times. This chain uses TRBV28 with TRBJ1-5; TRBD1 aligns across 8 bases. This receptor was taken from an adult in good health. The material sequenced was peripheral blood, taken on day 0 of AZD1222 vaccination. The CDR3 DNA reads as TGTGCCAGCAGCCCCTCAGGGGGCTTACAGCCCCAGCATTTT. It is translated as CASSPSGGLQPQHF.